This entry lists 10 T cell receptor beta chains sequenced from one sample in a study of T cell repertoires in cytomegalovirus infection. Antigens of these TCRs are unknown. TCRdb reprocessed the reads with MiXCR, giving one entry per CDR3 protein. The table has 60,000 to 80,000 distinct CDR3 sequences, 20% to 25% seen once. Sequenced material: CD8+ T cells from cultured PBMCs, taken from culture after CMV antigen stimulation. The receptor source for this set is a human donor in good health (CMV status not recorded). Some clones in this sample may be carry-over from other donors' samples.

There are a few counts of this clonotype. The conserved closing phenylalanine or tryptophan is absent in this CDR3, likely reflecting a read error. Because the CDR3's place on the DNA is in doubt, the DNA is left out and the CDR3 is given as listed by TCRdb. The chain couples TRBV7-9 to TRBJ1-1; the DNA was not used to check the table's D call, TRBD1. The germline CDR1 and CDR2 sequences are SEHNR and FQNEAQ (reference sequence). The CDR3 spans 13 amino acids, including both terminal residues. The chain's CDR3 is CASSQGAAAPLGV.

The table lists this clonotype with a few counts. Written as DNA, the CDR3 is TGTGCCAGCAGGACAGGGTATAATTCACCCCTCCACTTT. This encodes CASRTGYNSPLHF. The chain links TRBV27 to TRBJ1-6, with 7 bases lining up with TRBD1. The CDR3 loop spans 13 amino acids. CDR1 and CDR2 from the germline V gene are MNHEY and SMNVEV (reference sequence). V was clipped by 6 bases and J by 4 bases; unmatched bases: 0.

A word on this clonotype: This likely comes from a read error, as the CDR3 has no conserved phenylalanine or tryptophan at its end. The rearrangement joins TRBV12-3 or TRBV12-4 to TRBJ1-2; unclear D gene. V lost 5 bases to trimming and J lost 8 bases, with 15 bases between them. The CDR3 contains 13 residues. DNA of the CDR3: TGTGCCAGCAGTCCCTTCCGGGCTGAAGGCTACACCTTG. Amino acid sequence: CASSPFRAEGYTL.

This clonotype turned up a few times. V usage is TRBV27 and J usage is TRBJ2-7, with 8 positions matching TRBD1. The CDR3 is 13 amino acids. The junction had 5 bases not matched to a gene; V was cut back by 5 bases and J by 5 bases. The germline gives CDR1 MNHEY, CDR2 SMNVEV (reference sequence). Written as DNA, the CDR3 is TGTGCCAGCAGTGGACAGGGATCCAACGAGCAGTACTTC. It is translated as CASSGQGSNEQYF.

The rearrangement uses TRBV12-3 or TRBV12-4 and TRBJ2-1; TRBD2 is a possible D gene (5 bases). The CDR3 is made up of 14 amino acids. Between the trimmed V and J ends, which lost 7 bases and 3 bases, there was a span of 13 bases. This chain's CDR3 is CASTLEGFYNEQFF. As DNA, the CDR3 is TGTGCCAGCACCTTAGAGGGCTTCTACAATGAGCAGTTCTTC.

The chain uses TRBV7-8 and TRBJ2-3; 7 nucleotides align to TRBD1. Trimming cost V 5 bases and J 6 bases; bases outside gene matches: 8. Germline CDR1 is SGHVS and CDR2 is FQNEAQ. This CDR3 contains 14 residues. The CDR3 here is CASSGRGFLDTQYF. The DNA of the CDR3 is TGTGCCAGCAGCGGCAGGGGGTTTCTGGATACGCAGTATTTT. The full variable domain, its missing parts supplied by reference TRBV7-8 and TRBJ2-3, is GAGVSQSPRYKVAKRGQDVALRCDPISGHVSLFWYQQALGQGPEFLTYFQNEAQLDKSGLPSDRFFAERPEGSVSTLKIQRTQQEDSAVYLCASSGRGFLDTQYFGPGTRLTVL.

The chain has TRBV12-3 or TRBV12-4 and TRBJ1-4; D call uncertain. This CDR3 contains 13 residues. The V gene lost 2 bases and the J gene lost 4 bases, with 5 bases spanning the gap. CDR3 sequence (DNA): TGTGCCAGCAGTTTAAAATTTAATGAAAAACTGTTTTTT. Its protein product is CASSLKFNEKLFF.

The rearrangement uses TRBV7-9 and TRBJ2-7; TRBD1 matches at 8 bases. The CDR3 has 14 residues. The V gene's germline CDR1 is SEHNR and CDR2 FQNEAQ (reference sequence). Losses at the gene ends were 4 bases for V and 10 bases for J; bases not matched to a gene: 12. The CDR3 here is CASSSRTGQTEQYF. In DNA form, the CDR3 reads TGTGCCAGCAGCTCTCGGACAGGGCAAACGGAACAGTACTTC.

This chain connects TRBV7-8 to TRBJ2-3, with 8 bases identical to TRBD2. The V gene's germline CDR1 is SGHVS and CDR2 FQNEAQ. CDR3 size: 14 residues. V lost 8 bases and J lost 0; bases outside the gene matches: 4. The DNA of the CDR3 is TGTGCCAGCTTCGGGGGGGGGAGCACAGATACGCAGTATTTT. Translated, it gives CASFGGGSTDTQYF.

This clonotype has a handful of counts. The chain carries TRBV15 and TRBJ2-7, with 11 bases matching TRBD1. CDR1 is LNHNV and CDR2 is YYDKDF in the germline V gene (reference sequence). V shed 1 base, J shed 4 bases, and the junction held 9 bases outside the gene matches. The CDR3 runs 17 residues. Here the CDR3 reads CATSRARTGGEIYEQYF. The DNA for the CDR3 is TGTGCCACCAGCAGAGCGAGGACAGGGGGCGAAATTTACGAGCAGTACTTC.